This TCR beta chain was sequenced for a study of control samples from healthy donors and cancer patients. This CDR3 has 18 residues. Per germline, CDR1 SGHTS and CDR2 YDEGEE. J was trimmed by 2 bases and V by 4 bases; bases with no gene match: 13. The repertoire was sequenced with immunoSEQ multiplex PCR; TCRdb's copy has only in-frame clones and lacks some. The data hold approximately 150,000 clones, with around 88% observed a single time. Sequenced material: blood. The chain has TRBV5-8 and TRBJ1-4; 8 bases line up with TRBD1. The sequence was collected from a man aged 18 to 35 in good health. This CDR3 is CASSQPGQGGWTNEKLFF. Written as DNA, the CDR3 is TGTGCCAGCAGCCAACCAGGACAGGGTGGATGGACTAATGAAAAACTGTTTTTT.